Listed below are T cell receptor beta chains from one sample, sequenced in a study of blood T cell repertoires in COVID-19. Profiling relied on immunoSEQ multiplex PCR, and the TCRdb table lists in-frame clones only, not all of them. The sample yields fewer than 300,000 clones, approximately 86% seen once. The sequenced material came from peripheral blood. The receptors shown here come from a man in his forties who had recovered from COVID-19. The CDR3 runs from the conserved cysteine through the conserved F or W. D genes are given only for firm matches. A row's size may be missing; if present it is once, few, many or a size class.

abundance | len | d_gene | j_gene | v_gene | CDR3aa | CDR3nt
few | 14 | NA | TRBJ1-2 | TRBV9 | CASSAGLTNYGYTF | TGTGCCAGCAGCGCCGGACTGACTAACTATGGCTACACCTTC
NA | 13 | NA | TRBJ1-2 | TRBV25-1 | CASSGPINNGYTF | TGTGCCAGCAGTGGGCCGATTAATAATGGCTACACCTTC
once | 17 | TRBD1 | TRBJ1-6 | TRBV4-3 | CASSQASRGSYNSPLHF | TGCGCCAGCAGCCAAGCTTCCAGGGGGTCCTATAATTCACCCCTCCACTTT
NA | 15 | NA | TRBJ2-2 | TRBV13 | CASSFRDSYTGELFF | TGTGCCAGCAGCTTCCGGGACTCCTACACCGGGGAGCTGTTTTTT
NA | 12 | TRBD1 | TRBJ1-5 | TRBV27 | CALLQGGQPQHF | TGTGCCCTCCTACAGGGGGGACAGCCCCAGCATTTT
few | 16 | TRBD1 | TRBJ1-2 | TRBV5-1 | CASRPFMDRGNYGYTF | TGCGCCAGCCGACCATTTATGGACAGGGGAAACTATGGCTACACCTTC
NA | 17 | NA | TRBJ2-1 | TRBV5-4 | CASSLGLGGLTYNEQFF | TGTGCCAGCAGCTTGGGTCTAGGAGGGTTGACCTACAATGAGCAGTTCTTC
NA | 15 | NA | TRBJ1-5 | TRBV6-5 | CASRQGRYSNQPQHF | TGTGCCAGCAGACAGGGCCGATATAGCAATCAGCCCCAGCATTTT
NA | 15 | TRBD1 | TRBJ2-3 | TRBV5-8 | CASSPTGPSTDTQYF | TGTGCCAGCAGCCCGACAGGGCCCTCCACAGATACGCAGTATTTT
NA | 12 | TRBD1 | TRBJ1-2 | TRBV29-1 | CSVNRGPIGYTF | TGCAGCGTTAACAGGGGGCCAATTGGCTACACCTTC
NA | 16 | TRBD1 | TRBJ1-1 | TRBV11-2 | CASSLPPGQIYTEAFF | TGTGCCAGCAGCCTTCCTCCGGGACAGATATACACTGAAGCTTTCTTT
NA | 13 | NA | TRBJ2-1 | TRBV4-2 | CASSPDGGNEQFF | TGTGCCAGCAGCCCGGACGGAGGGAATGAGCAGTTCTTC
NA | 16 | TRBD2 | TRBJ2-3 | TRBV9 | CASSVGTSGITDTQYF | TGTGCCAGCAGCGTAGGGACTAGCGGGATCACAGATACGCAGTATTTT
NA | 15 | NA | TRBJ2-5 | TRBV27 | CASKSLGSGQETQYF | TGTGCCAGCAAATCCCTAGGAAGTGGGCAAGAGACCCAGTACTTC
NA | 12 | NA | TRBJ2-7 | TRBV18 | CASSPGLRGQYF | TGTGCCAGCTCACCGGGGCTACGAGGGCAGTACTTC
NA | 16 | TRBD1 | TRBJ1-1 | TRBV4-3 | CASSQDLTGGNTEAFF | TGCGCCAGCAGCCAAGACCTGACAGGGGGCAACACTGAAGCTTTCTTT
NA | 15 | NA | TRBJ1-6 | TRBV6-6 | CASSYESSYNSPLHF | TGTGCCAGCAGTTACGAGAGCTCCTATAATTCACCCCTCCACTTT
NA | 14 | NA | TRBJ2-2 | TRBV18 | CASSPPGNTGELFF | TGTGCCAGCTCACCTCCAGGGAACACCGGGGAGCTGTTTTTT
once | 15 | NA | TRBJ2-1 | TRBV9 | CASSDRDLTSNEQFF | TGTGCCAGCAGCGACAGAGACCTAACTAGCAATGAGCAGTTCTTC
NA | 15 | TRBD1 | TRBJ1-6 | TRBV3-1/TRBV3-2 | CASSQGTGPNSPLHF | TGTGCCAGCAGCCAAGGGACAGGCCCTAACTCACCCCTCCACTTT
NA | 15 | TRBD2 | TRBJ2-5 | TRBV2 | CASSRPGGGQETQYF | TGTGCCAGCAGTCGACCGGGCGGGGGCCAAGAGACCCAGTACTTC
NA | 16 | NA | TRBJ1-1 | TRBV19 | CASSTPPDRMNTEAFF | TGTGCCAGTAGTACCCCCCCCGACAGGATGAACACTGAAGCTTTCTTT